Listed below are T cell receptor beta chains from one sample, sequenced in a study of neoadjuvant anti-PD-1 for oral cavity cancer. Repertoires were generated with immunoSEQ multiplex PCR, while TCRdb's copy carries only in-frame clones and drops some. Found here are 13,000 to 15,000 clones, 65% to 75% of them singletons; the top ten hold around 2.8%. The sample was PBMCs, taken after nivolumab (anti-PD-1) treatment. These TCRs come from a person aged 35-80 years with oral cavity squamous cell carcinoma. Each CDR3 is given with its conserved first and last residue. D genes are given only for firm matches. Size tells how often a clone was seen (once, few, many) or the class of an expanded clone, and some rows leave it out.

D	V	J	size	CDR3	DNA
.	TRBV5-5	TRBJ2-3	.	CASSWGLDTQYF	TGTGCCAGCAGCTGGGGGTTGGATACGCAGTATTTT
TRBD1	TRBV27	TRBJ2-3	.	CASTEGAASTDTQYF	TGTGCCAGCACAGAGGGGGCGGCTAGCACAGATACGCAGTATTTT
.	TRBV6-5	TRBJ2-7	once	CASSTGGIREQYF	TGTGCCAGCAGCACCGGGGGAATTCGGGAGCAGTACTTC
TRBD2	TRBV6-1	TRBJ2-7	.	CASSEVSSGIDEQYF	TGTGCCAGCAGTGAAGTATCTAGCGGGATCGACGAGCAGTACTTC
.	TRBV6-5	TRBJ2-7	few	CASRGQGSLEQYF	TGTGCCAGCAGAGGCCAGGGGAGTCTCGAGCAGTACTTC
TRBD1	TRBV27	TRBJ2-2	.	CASLNRGDGELFF	TGTGCCAGCCTGAACAGGGGGGACGGGGAGCTGTTTTTT
.	TRBV29-1	TRBJ1-2	.	CSVGIGYTF	TGCAGCGTTGGGATAGGCTACACCTTC
.	TRBV30	TRBJ1-4	.	CAWRRAGEKLFF	TGTGCCTGGAGAAGGGCGGGTGAAAAACTGTTTTTT
.	TRBV5-6	TRBJ2-7	.	CASSYDYEQYF	TGTGCCAGCAGCTATGACTACGAGCAGTACTTC
TRBD1	TRBV7-3	TRBJ2-7	.	CASSAGTGSYEQYF	TGTGCCAGCAGCGCCGGGACAGGGTCCTACGAGCAGTACTTC
.	TRBV27	TRBJ2-2	few	CASNAGAAANTGELFF	TGTGCCAGCAACGCTGGGGCGGCCGCGAACACCGGGGAGCTGTTTTTT
TRBD2	TRBV6-1	TRBJ2-1	.	CASSELAGGLYNEQFF	TGTGCCAGCAGTGAATTAGCGGGAGGATTATACAATGAGCAGTTCTTC
.	TRBV15	TRBJ2-5	once	CATSRDITTPAKETQYF	TGTGCCACCAGCAGAGATATAACTACCCCGGCGAAAGAGACCCAGTACTTC
.	TRBV28	TRBJ1-2	.	CASSIGTYGYTF	TGTGCCAGCAGTATCGGGACATATGGCTACACCTTC
.	TRBV6-5	TRBJ1-2	.	CASSYSGYGYTF	TGTGCCAGCAGTTACTCAGGCTATGGCTACACCTTC
.	TRBV27	TRBJ2-7	few	CASSRGLIYEQYF	TGTGCCAGCAGTCGGGGACTGATCTACGAGCAGTACTTC
.	TRBV25-1	TRBJ2-5	.	CASTQRGFGETQYF	TGTGCCAGCACGCAAAGGGGATTTGGGGAGACCCAGTACTTC
.	TRBV2	TRBJ1-3	.	CASSSGNTIYF	TGTGCCAGTAGCTCTGGAAACACCATATATTTT
.	TRBV5-1	TRBJ2-7	.	CASSLGQFGVEQYF	TGCGCCAGCAGCTTAGGACAGTTTGGGGTGGAGCAGTACTTC
.	TRBV11-2	TRBJ2-1	.	CASSSRDGSSSYNEQFF	TGTGCCAGCAGCTCCCGCGACGGGAGTTCCTCCTACAATGAGCAGTTCTTC
TRBD1	TRBV28	TRBJ1-2	.	CASSLGTGTYGYTF	TGTGCCAGCAGTTTAGGGACAGGGACATATGGCTACACCTTC
TRBD2	TRBV4-2	TRBJ2-7	.	CASSQDLGREREQYF	TGTGCCAGCAGCCAAGATCTCGGGCGGGAGCGCGAGCAGTACTTC
TRBD1	TRBV19	TRBJ1-1	.	CASSISGGAGNTEAFF	TGTGCCAGTAGTATATCAGGGGGCGCGGGGAACACTGAAGCTTTCTTT
.	TRBV6-1	TRBJ2-1	few	CAIRTINEQFF	TGTGCCATCCGGACAATCAATGAGCAGTTCTTC
.	TRBV29-1	TRBJ1-2	.	CSVEDRGADDYTF	TGCAGCGTTGAAGATCGGGGGGCCGACGATTACACCTTC
.	TRBV7-9	TRBJ1-2	.	CASSWGTGIGYTF	TGTGCCAGCAGCTGGGGAACAGGGATCGGCTACACCTTC
.	TRBV6-6	TRBJ2-7	.	CASNQGFGSYEQYF	TGTGCCAGCAACCAGGGGTTCGGATCCTACGAGCAGTACTTC
TRBD1	TRBV7-8	TRBJ1-5	.	CASSLTGLNNQPQHF	TGTGCCAGCAGCCTGACAGGGTTGAACAATCAGCCCCAGCATTTT
.	TRBV9	TRBJ2-1	few	CASSALGVEQFF	TGTGCCAGCAGCGCCCTAGGGGTTGAGCAGTTCTTC
.	TRBV29-1	TRBJ2-1	.	CSVDLGGGSYNEQFF	TGCAGCGTTGATTTGGGGGGAGGCTCCTACAATGAGCAGTTCTTC
.	TRBV29-1	TRBJ1-4	.	CSVEGAQGNEKLFF	TGCAGCGTTGAAGGGGCCCAGGGTAATGAAAAACTGTTTTTT
.	TRBV4-2	TRBJ2-7	.	CASSPHGYTGPQQYF	TGTGCCAGCAGCCCGCACGGGTATACGGGGCCGCAGCAGTACTTC
.	TRBV30	TRBJ1-5	.	CAWSMGSDQPQHF	TGTGCCTGGAGTATGGGGTCGGATCAGCCCCAGCATTTT
.	TRBV18	TRBJ2-5	.	CASSPSLQETQYF	TGTGCCAGCTCACCTTCCCTCCAAGAGACCCAGTACTTC
TRBD1	TRBV5-1	TRBJ1-4	.	CASSLNSGTANEKLFF	TGCGCCAGCAGCTTAAATTCCGGGACAGCTAATGAAAAACTGTTTTTT
.	TRBV7-9	TRBJ2-5	.	CASSLSLQETQYF	TGTGCCAGCAGCTTAAGTCTCCAAGAGACCCAGTACTTC
TRBD2	TRBV9	TRBJ2-3	.	CASSTSGRANTDTQYF	TGTGCCAGCAGTACTAGCGGGAGAGCTAACACAGATACGCAGTATTTT
TRBD2	TRBV7-2	TRBJ2-7	.	CASSLRTSGSSSEQYF	TGTGCCAGCAGCTTGAGGACTAGCGGGAGTTCAAGCGAGCAGTACTTC
.	TRBV11-2	TRBJ2-3	.	CASSLGGATDTQYF	TGTGCCAGCAGCTTAGGGGGGGCGACAGATACGCAGTATTTT
TRBD2	TRBV5-6	TRBJ2-7	.	CASSSPYRGTSVHEQYF	TGTGCCAGCAGCTCCCCCTATCGTGGGACTAGCGTCCACGAGCAGTACTTC
.	TRBV5-8	TRBJ2-4	.	CASSLRTEGIQYF	TGTGCCAGCAGCTTACGGACAGAAGGCATTCAGTACTTC
.	TRBV10-3	TRBJ2-1	.	CAIEPGPSPNEQFF	TGTGCCATTGAACCGGGACCCTCCCCGAATGAGCAGTTCTTC
TRBD1	TRBV30	TRBJ2-1	.	CARDRGRYNEQFF	TGTGCCCGTGACAGGGGGCGGTACAATGAGCAGTTCTTC
TRBD2	TRBV5-1	TRBJ2-7	.	CASSSGGGSYEQYF	TGCGCCAGCAGCTCCGGGGGGGGCTCCTACGAGCAGTACTTC
.	TRBV6-6	TRBJ2-3	.	CASRRQLQGGSTQYF	TGTGCCAGCAGAAGGCAGCTTCAGGGGGGGAGTACGCAGTATTTT
TRBD1	TRBV6-6	TRBJ1-3	once	CASSPLQGAIGNTIYF	TGTGCCAGCAGTCCACTACAGGGGGCAATTGGAAACACCATATATTTT
TRBD2	TRBV28	TRBJ2-7	once	CASRPGLAGFYEQYF	TGTGCCAGCAGGCCGGGACTAGCGGGATTCTACGAGCAGTACTTC
TRBD2	TRBV28	TRBJ2-7	.	CASSLMGTSGYEQYF	TGTGCCAGCAGTTTAATGGGTACTAGCGGCTACGAGCAGTACTTC
.	TRBV19	TRBJ2-3	.	CASTPQGLGTQYF	TGTGCCAGTACCCCTCAGGGACTGGGTACGCAGTATTTT
.	TRBV19	TRBJ2-6	.	CAGRQSGANVLTF	TGTGCCGGTAGACAGTCTGGGGCCAACGTCCTGACTTTC
TRBD2	TRBV5-1	TRBJ2-4	.	CASSAGLAGGVIQYF	TGCGCCAGCAGCGCGGGACTAGCGGGAGGCGTCATTCAGTACTTC
.	TRBV5-4	TRBJ2-7	.	CASSLDAIGEQYF	TGTGCCAGCAGCTTGGACGCAATAGGGGAGCAGTACTTC
TRBD2	TRBV5-1	TRBJ2-2	.	CASSLGLAGGPVTGELFF	TGCGCCAGCAGCTTGGGACTAGCGGGAGGGCCGGTCACCGGGGAGCTGTTTTTT
.	TRBV7-9	TRBJ2-7	.	CASSFQDGAYEQYF	TGTGCCAGCAGCTTCCAGGACGGGGCCTACGAGCAGTACTTC
.	TRBV7-9	TRBJ1-5	few	CASSRQDFNQPQHF	TGTGCCAGCAGCCGACAGGACTTCAATCAGCCCCAGCATTTT
TRBD2	TRBV27	TRBJ2-2	.	CASSLLAGGTGELFF	TGTGCCAGCAGTTTGTTAGCGGGAGGGACCGGGGAGCTGTTTTTT
.	TRBV6-1	TRBJ1-3	.	CASSEVGQTSGNTIYF	TGTGCCAGCAGTGAAGTTGGGCAAACCTCTGGAAACACCATATATTTT
.	TRBV7-2	TRBJ2-7	.	CASSLAAGPYEQYF	TGTGCCAGCAGCTTAGCCGCGGGACCCTACGAGCAGTACTTC
.	TRBV15	TRBJ2-7	.	CATSPQHSSTYEQYF	TGTGCCACCAGCCCTCAGCATTCCTCAACCTACGAGCAGTACTTC